Shown below are 5 T cell receptor beta chains from a single sample sequenced in a study of metastatic and nonmetastatic thyroid tumors. TCRdb called clones again from the PCR reads with MiXCR. This table holds over 15,000 clones, approximately 13% found once. The entire patient cohort was treatment-naive prior to thyroid surgery. The specimen was tumor tissue. Receptor source: a female donor with papillary thyroid cancer or a benign thyroid nodule (not recorded which). Some clones in this sample may be carry-over from other donors' samples.

This clone showed up many times. The sample has other DNA sequences that encode this CDR3 too. The chain links TRBV7-8 to TRBJ2-2, with D perhaps matching TRBD2 (6 bases). Germline CDR1 and CDR2: SGHVS and FQNEAQ. The CDR3 extends over 14 amino acids. V lost 8 bases and J lost 3, with 13 bases in between. The CDR3 DNA reads TGTGCCAGCTTCCGGGGGTGGGACACCGGGGAGCTGTTTTTT. This sequence encodes CASFRGWDTGELFF.

This clone was counted at least ten times. The rearrangement joins TRBV20-1 to TRBJ2-1; 12 positions agree with TRBD2. V gave up 2 bases and J gave up 9 bases; unmatched junction bases: 2. CDR1 is DFQATT, CDR2 SNEGSKA, per germline (reference sequence). CDR3 size: 13 residues. The CDR3 spells CSARLAGGSEQFF. CDR3 nucleotide sequence: TGCAGTGCTAGACTAGCGGGAGGGAGTGAGCAGTTCTTC.

Many counts were recorded for this clone. V gene TRBV6-2 or TRBV6-3 combines with J gene TRBJ1-2; D is unresolved. Trimming removed 5 bases from V and 4 bases from J, with 11 bases in between. Germline loops: CDR1 MNHEY, CDR2 SVGEGT. The CDR3 consists of 13 residues. As DNA, the CDR3 is TGTGCCAGCAGTCAAAGGGTCCTCTATGGCTACACCTTC. This gives the protein CASSQRVLYGYTF.

Remarks on this clone: Mismatch with germline at one junction end may stem from a read error. Other DNA sequences in the same sample also yield this CDR3. The chain links TRBV30 to TRBJ1-5; D possibly corresponds to TRBD1 (6 bases). The germline V gene encodes CDR1 GTSNPN and CDR2 SVGIG (reference sequence). The CDR3 has 15 amino acids. This CDR3 reads CAWRTQGGSNQPQHF. For the CDR3, the DNA is TGTGCCTGGAGGACACAGGGAGGGAGCAATCAGCCTCAGCACTTT.

This clone was recorded at least ten times. This chain joins TRBV7-2 and TRBJ2-1; 7 bases match TRBD1. J gave up 2 bases and V 3 bases, and 7 bases lay outside the gene matches. The germline V gene encodes CDR1 SGHTA and CDR2 FQGNSA. The CDR3 covers 16 residues. This CDR3 is CASSFQGDPTYNEQFF. The CDR3, as DNA: TGTGCCAGCAGCTTCCAGGGGGATCCGACCTACAATGAGCAGTTCTTC.